The sequence of this T cell receptor beta chain was determined in a study of blood T cell repertoires in COVID-19. Study context: Specimens from acute and convalescent COVID-19 originated in the United States, Italy and Spain.

In the study's own analysis: The authors estimated nucleated cell counts from reference gene primer amplification. Assay: immunoSEQ multiplex PCR; the TCRdb copy retains only in-frame clones and omits some. V and J calls and clone size are those listed in that table; D and trimming were worked out from the DNA. Of roughly 300,000 clones detected, about 83% appear once; the ten largest clones hold 8% to 9.5%. V shed 4 bases, J shed 2 bases, and the junction held 3 bases outside the gene matches. The germline V gene has CDR1 MDHEN and CDR2 SYDVKM. The CDR3 is 15 amino acids. Sequences were obtained from peripheral blood. This TCR was sampled from a woman aged 50 to 65 who had recovered from COVID-19. The V and J genes are TRBV28 and TRBJ2-5, with TRBD2 identical over 11 bases. CDR3 sequence (DNA): TGTGCCAGCAGTTCCCCTAGCGGGGGGCAAGAGACCCAGTACTTC. This codes for CASSSPSGGQETQYF.